Detailed here is one TCR beta chain. Its antigen remains undetermined. Base qualities are not at hand, and no much larger clone is one base apart. This specimen comes from a study of shared clonotypes between healthy human individuals (dated by TCRdb to the early 2020s). As for the study more broadly: The cohort included three men and two women between 18 and 49 years of age. For each donor, CD4 naive and CD4 memory were each given three plates, CD8 naive was given two plates, and CD8 memory was given one plate. The study deeply sequenced blood TCR repertoires of five healthy adults to estimate repertoire size and the extent of clonotype sharing between individuals. To increase sequencing depth and limit assay-specific biases, different laboratories used diverse techniques to prepare libraries and sequence TCR repertoires. Each donor's leukapheresis produced roughly between about 0.9 and 9.5 billion PBMCs. What the work shows at the level of the full study, not this receptor alone: Larger estimated clonotype richness was generally found for naive subsets than for memory subsets. The small number of donors limited the genetic and exposure-history diversity represented. Only blood was sampled, and tissue TCR repertoires likely differ from those in blood. Across a few donors, approximately 5% of naive CD4, approximately 4% of naive CD8, about 2.3% of memory CD4, and 0.4% of memory CD8 clonotypes were shared. Clonotypes shared by all four sorted-subset donors showed higher generation probabilities than non-shared clonotypes. Pairwise subsampling led to the expectation that sequencing depth would affect the degree of clonotype sharing among donors. Even with the large sequencing depth, rarefaction of the sorted-subset datasets indicated that sequencing was incomplete.

Based on the germline V gene, the CDR1 and CDR2 sequences are SGHRS and YFSETQ. Measured from the cysteine to the phenylalanine, the CDR3 is 17 residues long. Only CDR3 DNA is held: 51 bases, read in frame from base 1. Here V drops 0 bases and J drops 7 bases, and the junction holds 8 bases not matched to any gene. Healthy HIV-negative adults with no recently reported acute infections or vaccinations were included as donors. Every donor was a Caucasian adult residing in Nashville, Tennessee, USA. Magnetic negative selection was used to enrich CD4+ T cells, after which naive cells were positively selected on CD45RA and the negative fraction became the memory subset. Blood was collected by leukapheresis, and PBMCs were isolated by Ficoll-Histopaque density gradient centrifugation and then cryopreserved in liquid nitrogen vapor phase. Purity and quantity of every magnetically sorted T cell population were checked by analytical flow cytometry. From each sorted fraction, genomic DNA was isolated and quantified by UV absorbance on a Nanodrop 2000c.

Using the deep immunoSEQ assay, TCR CDR3 regions were amplified from genomic DNA by multiplex PCR. For each cell subset, the extracted genomic DNA was distributed evenly across all wells of several immunoSEQ 96-well plates, and each plate served as one replicate. For sorted subsets, each replicate PCR was loaded with 200 ng genomic DNA, equivalent to 30,000 or so T cell genomes. The purified libraries were quantified using a Qubit 3.0 fluorometer, sized with a Bioanalyzer 2100, and then quantified again using the KAPA Library Quantification kit. Every immunoSEQ 96-well plate was sequenced on a separate single-read 150-cycle Illumina NextSeq 550 flow cell. The study's own analysis went as follows. Because only junctional sequences without quality scores were contained in the immunoSEQ output, filtering matching that applied to full-length reads could not be performed. To assign V/J genes and CDR3, sequences were annotated against IMGT germline references using PyIR, a Python wrapper for IgBLAST v1.9. Reads were removed for weak V/J assignments (E-value above 1e-6), missing CDR3, stop codons, out-of-frame junctions, or ambiguous translated residues. V3J clonotypes were defined as sequences sharing an identical inferred V gene, J gene, and CDR3 amino acid sequence. Percentage overlap between repertoires was calculated by dividing the number of shared unique clonotypes by the size of the smaller repertoire. Richness of each repertoire was evaluated using RTK rarefaction, the Chao1 estimator, and Recon v2.1 estimates of unobserved clonotypes. OLGA was used to compute generation probabilities for all TCRbeta clonotypes that the gDNA method yielded from four donors. TCRdb's version of the immuneACCESS table is confined to in-frame rearrangements and falls short of the full clone set. An unresolved V gene accounts for under half of the shortfall where checked; the remainder is of unknown origin. V, J and clone size reflect that table, while D and trimming were determined from the DNA. This sample lists approximately 2.3 million clones; 80% to 95% were detected once. The ten largest clonotypes hold 0.35% to 0.45% of the sample.

The chain joins TRBV5-1 to TRBJ2-2, and 11 junctional nucleotides match TRBD2. Sequencing input: naive CD4+ T cells from PBMCs. The cell subset or site label of this sample denotes: CD45RA+ positively selected. This sequence was found in a man between 18 and 35 years old in good health. Some clones in this sample may be carry-over from other donors' samples. CDR3 sequence: CASSLALAGVVSGELFF. In nucleotides, the sequence is TGCGCCAGCAGCTTGGCACTAGCGGGAGTCGTTAGCGGGGAGCTGTTTTTT.